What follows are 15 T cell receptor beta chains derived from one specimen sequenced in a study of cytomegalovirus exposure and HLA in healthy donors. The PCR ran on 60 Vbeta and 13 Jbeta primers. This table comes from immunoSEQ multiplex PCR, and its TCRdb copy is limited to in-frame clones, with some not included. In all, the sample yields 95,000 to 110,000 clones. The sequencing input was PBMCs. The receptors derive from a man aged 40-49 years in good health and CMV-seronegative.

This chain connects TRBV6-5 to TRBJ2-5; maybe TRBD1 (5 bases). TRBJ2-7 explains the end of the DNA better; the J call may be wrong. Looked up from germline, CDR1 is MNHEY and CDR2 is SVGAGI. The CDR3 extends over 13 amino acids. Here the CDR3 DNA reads TGTGCCAGCAGAAACAGGCATCTCTACGAGCAGTACTTC. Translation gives CASRNRHLYEQYF.

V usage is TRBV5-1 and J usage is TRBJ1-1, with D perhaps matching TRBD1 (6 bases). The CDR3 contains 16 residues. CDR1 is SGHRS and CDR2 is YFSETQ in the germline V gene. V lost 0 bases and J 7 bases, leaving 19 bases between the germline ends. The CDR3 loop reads CASSLVPPGGQFEAFF. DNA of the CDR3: TGCGCCAGCAGCTTGGTCCCCCCGGGCGGACAGTTTGAAGCTTTCTTT. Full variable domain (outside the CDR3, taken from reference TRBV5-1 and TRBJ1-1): KAGVTQTPRYLIKTRGQQVTLSCSPISGHRSVSWYQQTPGQGLQFLFEYFSETQRNKGNFPGRFSGRQFSNSRSEMNVSTLELGDSALYLCASSLVPPGGQFEAFFGQGTRLTVV.

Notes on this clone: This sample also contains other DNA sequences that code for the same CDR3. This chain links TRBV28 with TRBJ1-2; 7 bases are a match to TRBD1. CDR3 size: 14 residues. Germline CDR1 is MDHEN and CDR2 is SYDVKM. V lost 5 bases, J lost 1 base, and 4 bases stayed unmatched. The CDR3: CASSLGTVNYGYTF. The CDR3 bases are TGTGCCAGCAGTCTGGGGACAGTTAACTATGGCTACACCTTC.

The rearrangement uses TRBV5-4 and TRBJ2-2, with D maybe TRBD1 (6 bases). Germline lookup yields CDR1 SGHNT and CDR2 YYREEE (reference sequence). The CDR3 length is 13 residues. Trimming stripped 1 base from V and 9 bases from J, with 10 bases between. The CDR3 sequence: CASSLLGAWELFF. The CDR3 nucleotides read TGTGCCAGCAGCTTGCTGGGGGCGTGGGAGCTGTTTTTT.

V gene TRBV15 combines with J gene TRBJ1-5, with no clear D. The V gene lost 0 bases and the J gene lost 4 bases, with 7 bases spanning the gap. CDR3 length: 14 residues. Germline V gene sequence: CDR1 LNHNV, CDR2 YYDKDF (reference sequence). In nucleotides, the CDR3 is TGTGCCACCAGCAGAGATTCTGTAAATCAGCCCCAGCATTTT. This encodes CATSRDSVNQPQHF.

This CDR3 is CASSTRGGGNTIYF. The CDR3 DNA reads as TGTGCCAGCAGTACCCGGGGTGGTGGAAACACCATATATTTT. The genes are TRBV27 and TRBJ1-3; D is uncertain. CDR3 length: 14 amino acids. V lost 5 bases and J 3 bases, leaving 11 bases between the germline ends. Looked up from germline, CDR1 is MNHEY and CDR2 is SMNVEV (reference sequence).

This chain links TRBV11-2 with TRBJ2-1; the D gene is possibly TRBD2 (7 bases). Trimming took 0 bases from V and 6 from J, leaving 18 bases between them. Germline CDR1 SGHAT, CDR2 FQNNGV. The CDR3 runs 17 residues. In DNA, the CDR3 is TGTGCCAGCAGCTTAGATGTGGGGGCAGCGGGGTTCAATGAGCAGTTCTTC. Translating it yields CASSLDVGAAGFNEQFF.

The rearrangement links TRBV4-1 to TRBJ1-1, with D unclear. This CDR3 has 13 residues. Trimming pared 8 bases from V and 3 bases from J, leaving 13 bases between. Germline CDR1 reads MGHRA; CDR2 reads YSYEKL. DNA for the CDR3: TGCGCCAGCGGGAGTAAGTCGGACACTGAAGCTTTCTTT. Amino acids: CASGSKSDTEAFF.

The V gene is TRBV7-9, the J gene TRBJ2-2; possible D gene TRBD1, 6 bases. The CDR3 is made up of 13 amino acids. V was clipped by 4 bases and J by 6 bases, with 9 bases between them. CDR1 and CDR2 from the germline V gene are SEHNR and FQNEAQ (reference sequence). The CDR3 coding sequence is TGTGCCAGCAGCTCCTACAGGGCCGGGGAGCTGTTTTTT. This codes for CASSSYRAGELFF.

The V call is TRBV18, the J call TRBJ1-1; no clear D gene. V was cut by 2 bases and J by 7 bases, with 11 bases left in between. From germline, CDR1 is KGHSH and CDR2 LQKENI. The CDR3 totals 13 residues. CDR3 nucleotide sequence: TGTGCCAGCTCACCAGCTTCGGCAGGTGAAGCTTTCTTT. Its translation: CASSPASAGEAFF.

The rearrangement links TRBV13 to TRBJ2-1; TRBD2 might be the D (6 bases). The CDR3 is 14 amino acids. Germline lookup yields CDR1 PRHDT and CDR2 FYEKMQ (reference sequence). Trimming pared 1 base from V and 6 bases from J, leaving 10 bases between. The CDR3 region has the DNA TGTGCCAGCAGCTTAGCCCTAGCGCGCAATGAGCAGTTCTTC. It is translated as CASSLALARNEQFF.

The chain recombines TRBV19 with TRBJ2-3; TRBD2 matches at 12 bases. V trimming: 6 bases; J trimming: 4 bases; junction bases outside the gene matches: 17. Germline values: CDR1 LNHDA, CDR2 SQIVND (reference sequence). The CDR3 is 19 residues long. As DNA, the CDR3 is TGTGCCAGTAGGCTTCGACTAGCGGGAGTGTGGGGGTTCCCAGATACGCAGTATTTT. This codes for CASRLRLAGVWGFPDTQYF. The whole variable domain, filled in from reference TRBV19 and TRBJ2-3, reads DGGITQSPKYLFRKEGQNVTLSCEQNLNHDAMYWYRQDPGQGLRLIYYSQIVNDFQKGDIAEGYSVSREKKESFPLTVTSAQKNPTAFYLCASRLRLAGVWGFPDTQYFGPGTRLTVL.

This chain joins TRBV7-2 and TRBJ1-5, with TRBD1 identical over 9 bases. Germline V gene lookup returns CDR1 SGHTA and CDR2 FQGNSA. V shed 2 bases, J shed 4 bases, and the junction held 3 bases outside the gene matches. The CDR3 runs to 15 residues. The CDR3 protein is CASSLRTGENQPQHF. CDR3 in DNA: TGTGCCAGCAGCTTACGGACAGGGGAGAATCAGCCCCAGCATTTT.

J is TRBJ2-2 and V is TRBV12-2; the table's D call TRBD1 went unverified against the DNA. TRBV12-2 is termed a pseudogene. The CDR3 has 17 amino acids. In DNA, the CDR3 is TGTGCAAGTCGCTTGGTGGGCCCGACAGACCCGAACGGGGAGCTGTTTTTT. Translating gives CASRLVGPTDPNGELFF.

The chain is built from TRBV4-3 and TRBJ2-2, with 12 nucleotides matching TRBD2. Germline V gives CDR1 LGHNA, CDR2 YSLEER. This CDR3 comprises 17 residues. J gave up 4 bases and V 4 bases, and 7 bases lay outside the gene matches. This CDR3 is CASSLELAGGLTGELFF. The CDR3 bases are TGCGCCAGCAGCCTTGAACTAGCGGGGGGACTCACCGGGGAGCTGTTTTTT.